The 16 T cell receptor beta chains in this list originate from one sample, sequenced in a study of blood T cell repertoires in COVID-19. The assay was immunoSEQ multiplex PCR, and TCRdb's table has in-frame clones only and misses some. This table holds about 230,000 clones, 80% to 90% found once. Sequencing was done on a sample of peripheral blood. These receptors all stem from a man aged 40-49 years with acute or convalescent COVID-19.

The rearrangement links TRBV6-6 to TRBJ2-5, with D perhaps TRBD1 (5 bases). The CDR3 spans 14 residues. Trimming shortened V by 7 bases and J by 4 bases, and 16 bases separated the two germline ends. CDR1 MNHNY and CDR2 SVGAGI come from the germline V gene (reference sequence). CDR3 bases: TGTGCCAGCACGCAAGGCAGGGTGGGAGAGACCCAGTACTTC. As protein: CASTQGRVGETQYF.

The CDR3 spells CASSYSYGGQPQHF. The CDR3 DNA is TGTGCCAGCAGTTACTCGTACGGGGGTCAGCCCCAGCATTTT. The chain employs TRBV6-5 and TRBJ1-5, with D maybe TRBD1 (5 bases). Trimming took off 0 bases at V and 6 bases at J, with 9 bases between the two ends. The CDR3 contains 14 residues. Germline assignment: CDR1 MNHEY and CDR2 SVGAGI.

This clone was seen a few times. The chain's CDR3 is CAWKSGQGRSPLHF. The CDR3 DNA reads as TGTGCCTGGAAAAGCGGACAGGGGAGATCACCCCTCCACTTT. The chain links TRBV30 to TRBJ1-6; 9 bases fit TRBD1. The CDR3 consists of 14 residues. J was trimmed by 10 bases and V by 4 bases; bases with no gene match: 8. Germline V gene lookup returns CDR1 GTSNPN and CDR2 SVGIG (reference sequence).

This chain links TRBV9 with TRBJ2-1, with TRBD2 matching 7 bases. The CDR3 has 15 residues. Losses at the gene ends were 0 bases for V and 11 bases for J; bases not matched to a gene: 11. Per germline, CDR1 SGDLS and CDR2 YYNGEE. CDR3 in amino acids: CASSVDGTTTTKQFF. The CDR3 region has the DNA TGTGCCAGCAGCGTAGATGGGACTACCACTACTAAGCAGTTCTTC.

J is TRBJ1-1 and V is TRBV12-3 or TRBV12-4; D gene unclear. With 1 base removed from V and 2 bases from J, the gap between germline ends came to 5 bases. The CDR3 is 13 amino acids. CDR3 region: CASSLDSNTEAFF. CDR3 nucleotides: TGTGCCAGCAGTTTAGACAGTAACACTGAAGCTTTCTTT.

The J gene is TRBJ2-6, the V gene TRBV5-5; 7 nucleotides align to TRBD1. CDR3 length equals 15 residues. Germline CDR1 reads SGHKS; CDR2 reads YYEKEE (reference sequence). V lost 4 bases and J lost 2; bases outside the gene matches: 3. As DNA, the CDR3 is TGTGCCAGCAGCCTGACAGGGACTGGGGCCAACGTCCTGACTTTC. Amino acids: CASSLTGTGANVLTF. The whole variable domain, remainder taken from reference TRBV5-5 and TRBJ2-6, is DAGVTQSPTHLIKTRGQQVTLRCSPISGHKSVSWYQQVLGQGPQFIFQYYEKEERGRGNFPDRFSARQFPNYSSELNVNALLLGDSALYLCASSLTGTGANVLTFGAGSRLTVL.

Here the CDR3 reads CASSLLGSGGAPYEQYF. CDR3 nucleotides: TGTGCCAGCAGTCTGCTAGGTAGCGGGGGGGCACCCTACGAGCAGTACTTC. The rearrangement links TRBV27 to TRBJ2-7, with 11 bases lining up with TRBD2. Germline trimming cut 5 bases from V and 2 bases from J; bases unmatched to any gene: 11. The CDR3 has 17 amino acids. Per the germline V gene, CDR1 is MNHEY and CDR2 is SMNVEV (reference sequence).

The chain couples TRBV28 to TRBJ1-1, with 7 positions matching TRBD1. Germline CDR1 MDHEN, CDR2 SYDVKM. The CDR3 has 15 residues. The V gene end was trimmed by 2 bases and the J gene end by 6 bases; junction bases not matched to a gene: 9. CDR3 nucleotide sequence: TGTGCCAGCAGTTTACTTGACAGGGCTAGTGCTGAAGCTTTCTTT. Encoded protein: CASSLLDRASAEAFF.

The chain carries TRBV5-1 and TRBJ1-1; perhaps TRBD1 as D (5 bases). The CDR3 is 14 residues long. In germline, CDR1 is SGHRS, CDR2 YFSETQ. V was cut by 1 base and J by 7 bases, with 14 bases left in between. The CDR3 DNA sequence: TGCGCCAGCAGCTTGCAGGGCGCTCCCAATGAAGCTTTCTTT. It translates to CASSLQGAPNEAFF.

The CDR3 protein is CASKEEGRTGELFF. CDR3 bases: TGTGCCAGCAAAGAGGAGGGTAGGACCGGGGAGCTGTTTTTT. This rearrangement joins TRBV2 to TRBJ2-2, with D perhaps matching TRBD2 (6 bases). This CDR3 contains 14 residues. CDR1 SNHLY and CDR2 FYNNEI come from the germline V gene. The ends were cut back, 7 bases at V and 5 bases at J, with 14 bases in the middle. Looking up the rest from reference TRBV2 and TRBJ2-2 gives the full variable domain: EPEVTQTPSHQVTQMGQEVILRCVPISNHLYFYWYRQILGQKVEFLVSFYNNEISEKSEIFDDQFSVERPDGSNFTLKIRSTKLEDSAMYFCASKEEGRTGELFFGEGSRLTVL.

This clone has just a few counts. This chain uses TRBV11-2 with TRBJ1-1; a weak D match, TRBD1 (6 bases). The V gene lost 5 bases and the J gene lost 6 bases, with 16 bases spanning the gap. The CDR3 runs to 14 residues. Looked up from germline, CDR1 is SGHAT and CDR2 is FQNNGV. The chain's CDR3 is CASSPRGGVAEAFF. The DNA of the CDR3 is TGTGCCAGCAGCCCCAGGGGAGGGGTGGCTGAAGCTTTCTTT.

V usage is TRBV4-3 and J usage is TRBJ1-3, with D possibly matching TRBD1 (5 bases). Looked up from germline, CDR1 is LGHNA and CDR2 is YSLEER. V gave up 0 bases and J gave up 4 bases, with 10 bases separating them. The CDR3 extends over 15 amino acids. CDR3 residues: CASSQDRWGGNTIYF. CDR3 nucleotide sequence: TGCGCCAGCAGCCAAGACCGGTGGGGCGGAAACACCATATATTTT.

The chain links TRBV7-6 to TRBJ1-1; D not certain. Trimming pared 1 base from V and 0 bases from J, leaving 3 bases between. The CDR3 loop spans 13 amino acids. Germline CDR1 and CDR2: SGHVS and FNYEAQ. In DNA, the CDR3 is TGTGCCAGCAGCTTAGAGCTGAACACTGAAGCTTTCTTT. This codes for CASSLELNTEAFF.

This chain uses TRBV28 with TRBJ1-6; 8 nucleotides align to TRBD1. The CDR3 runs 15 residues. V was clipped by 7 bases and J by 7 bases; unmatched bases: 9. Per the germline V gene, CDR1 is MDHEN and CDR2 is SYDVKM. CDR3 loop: CASIADRERNSPLHF. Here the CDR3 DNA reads TGTGCCAGCATAGCGGACAGGGAAAGGAATTCACCCCTCCACTTT.

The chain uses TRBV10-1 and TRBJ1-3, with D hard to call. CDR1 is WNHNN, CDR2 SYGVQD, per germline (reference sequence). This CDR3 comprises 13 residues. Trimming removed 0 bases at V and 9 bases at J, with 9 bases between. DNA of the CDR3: TGCGCCAGCAGTGAGTCGAGTCGCGGCACCATATATTTT. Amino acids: CASSESSRGTIYF.

The CDR3 sequence is CASSHWGGITNEKLFF. The DNA of the CDR3 is TGCGCCAGCAGCCACTGGGGGGGGATAACTAATGAAAAACTGTTTTTT. The chain uses TRBV4-1 and TRBJ1-4; D is perhaps TRBD1 (5 bases). Germline V gene sequence: CDR1 MGHRA, CDR2 YSYEKL. Trimming took off 3 bases at V and 1 base at J, with 12 bases between the two ends. This CDR3 spans 16 amino acids.